This T cell receptor (beta chain) was observed in a study of T cell responses to AZD1222 COVID-19 vaccine. Findings of the study overall: Repertoire sampling happened only post peak T cell response. CD4 TCRs associated with vaccination spanned spike, dominating at 160-218 and 743-854. The number of AZD1222 recipients seropositive at baseline was only five to seven.

Germline assignment: CDR1 SGHAT and CDR2 FQNNGV. This CDR3 comprises 17 residues. Trimming removed 4 bases from V and 3 bases from J, with 21 bases in between. On this clone itself: Its antigen is not identified.

Second doses that came at about 4 or about 12 weeks were put together. Sequencing used immunoSEQ multiplex PCR; TCRdb keeps in-frame clones, though not all of them. Of 70,000 to 95,000 clones in the sample, almost 90% were seen once. The sequence was obtained from an adult who received the AZD1222 COVID-19 vaccine. Sequencing was performed on peripheral blood, taken 28 days after the second AZD1222 dose. The rearrangement uses TRBV11-2 and TRBJ1-2; no reliable D call. This chain's CDR3 is CASSSFTTTLKYYGYTF. The CDR3 DNA reads as TGTGCCAGCAGCTCCTTTACAACCACCCTGAAATACTATGGCTACACCTTC.